These T cell receptor beta chains were read from a single sample in a study of regulatory T cells in long-lasting Graves disease. From the multiplex PCR reads, TCRdb called clonotypes with MiXCR, one entry per CDR3 protein. The sample lists a few hundred thousand distinct CDR3 sequences; approximately 13% were seen once. In addition, the sample was reused for a study of T cells in Graves' hyperthyroidism and ophthalmopathy.

Specimen: peripheral blood mononuclear cells (PBMCs), collected at new diagnosis, from a patient treated with antithyroid drugs. Source of these receptors: a man under 40 with Graves disease. The CDR3 runs from the conserved cysteine through the conserved F or W. The D gene is left open where the match is weak. A row's size may be missing; if present it is once, few, many or a size class.

length: 15; J: TRBJ2-1; D: TRBD2; V: TRBV24-1; size: .; DNA: TGTGCCACCAGTGACATTAGCGGGAGCAGGGGTGAGCAGTTCTTC; CDR3: CATSDISGSRGEQFF
length: 14; J: TRBJ2-7; D: TRBD1; V: TRBV4-1; size: few; DNA: TGCGCCAGCAGCCAAGATTACAGGGGATACGAGCAGTACTTC; CDR3: CASSQDYRGYEQYF
length: 15; J: TRBJ1-4; D: .; V: TRBV25-1; size: .; DNA: TGTGCCAGCAGCCTAGGGCGGGACCCAAATGAAAAACTGTTTTTT; CDR3: CASSLGRDPNEKLFF
length: 11; J: TRBJ2-3; D: .; V: TRBV29-1; size: many; DNA: TGCAGCGTGAGGGACACAGATACGCAGTATTTT; CDR3: CSVRDTDTQYF
length: 13; J: TRBJ1-5; D: .; V: TRBV12-3/TRBV12-4; size: many; DNA: TGTGCCAGCGACAACGAGGGGGGACAGCCCCAGCATTTT; CDR3: CASDNEGGQPQHF
length: 15; J: TRBJ2-1; D: TRBD2; V: TRBV4-2; size: .; DNA: TGTGCCAGCAGCTCCACCGGCGGGAGTATCTATGAGCAGTTCTTC; CDR3: CASSSTGGSIYEQFF
length: 12; J: TRBJ1-5; D: .; V: TRBV7-2; size: .; DNA: TGTGCCAGCCGCGGGGCAGGGACTGAGGAGCATTTT; CDR3: CASRGAGTEEHF
length: 15; J: TRBJ2-7; D: TRBD1; V: TRBV4-2; size: .; DNA: TGTGCCAGCAGCCTTCAGGGGGAAACGACCCACGAGCAGTACTTC; CDR3: CASSLQGETTHEQYF
length: 15; J: TRBJ1-4; D: .; V: TRBV13; size: few; DNA: TGTGCCAGCAGCTCCGGACCCGTGGGAAGTGAAAAACTGTTTTTT; CDR3: CASSSGPVGSEKLFF
length: 11; J: TRBJ1-1; D: .; V: TRBV5-1; size: many; DNA: TGCGCCAGCCGTGGGTTCAGGGAAGCTTTCTTT; CDR3: CASRGFREAFF
length: 12; J: TRBJ2-7; D: .; V: TRBV29-1; size: many; DNA: TGCAGCGTTGCCCGCCTAGTCGACGAGCAGTACTTC; CDR3: CSVARLVDEQYF
length: 16; J: TRBJ2-7; D: .; V: TRBV25-1; size: few; DNA: TGTGCCAGCAGTCCCGTCTGCTATCCAAGGCCGTACGAGCAGTACTTC; CDR3: CASSPVCYPRPYEQYF
length: 16; J: TRBJ2-1; D: .; V: TRBV5-1; size: many; DNA: TGCGCCAGCAGCTTGGGGACTCAGGGTCCTAACAATGAGCAGTTCTTC; CDR3: CASSLGTQGPNNEQFF
length: 16; J: TRBJ2-7; D: .; V: TRBV5-1; size: many; DNA: TGCGCCAGCAGCTCGACACCCGGGATCGGCTCCTACGAGCAGTACTTC; CDR3: CASSSTPGIGSYEQYF
length: 13; J: TRBJ1-5; D: .; V: TRBV6-1; size: many; DNA: TGTGCCAGCACTAGGACGTTTAATCAGCCCCAGCATTTT; CDR3: CASTRTFNQPQHF
length: 15; J: TRBJ1-5; D: .; V: TRBV19; size: .; DNA: TGTGCCAGTAGCCTAGGACAGATTAGCAATCAGCCCCAGCATTTT; CDR3: CASSLGQISNQPQHF
length: 15; J: TRBJ1-5; D: .; V: TRBV9; size: .; DNA: TGTGCCAGCAGCGCCAGCGGGGCAGGCAATCAGCCCCAGCATTTT; CDR3: CASSASGAGNQPQHF
length: 13; J: TRBJ1-2; D: .; V: TRBV18; size: .; DNA: TGTGCCAGCTCCGAGGACAGCAGCTATGGCTACACCTTC; CDR3: CASSEDSSYGYTF
length: 13; J: TRBJ2-1; D: TRBD2; V: TRBV29-1; size: few; DNA: TGCAGCGCCGGGGGGGGCTTATACAATGAGCAGTTCTTC; CDR3: CSAGGGLYNEQFF
length: 16; J: TRBJ2-5; D: TRBD2; V: TRBV12-3/TRBV12-4; size: many; DNA: TGTGCCAGCAGTCCCAAAGTTAGCGGGAGTGGAGAGACCCAGTACTTC; CDR3: CASSPKVSGSGETQYF
length: 13; J: TRBJ2-1; D: .; V: TRBV25-1; size: .; DNA: TGTGCCAGCGGTGAATCCCCGAGGGATGAGCAGTTCTTC; CDR3: CASGESPRDEQFF
length: 17; J: TRBJ2-2; D: TRBD2; V: TRBV20-1; size: few; DNA: TGCAGTGCAACGGGACTAGCGGGAGGGTTGAACACCGGGGAGCTGTTTTTT; CDR3: CSATGLAGGLNTGELFF
length: 17; J: TRBJ2-2; D: TRBD1; V: TRBV10-3; size: .; DNA: TGTGCCATCAGTGACCCGGACAGGGACGGACGGGCCGGGGAGCTGTTTTTT; CDR3: CAISDPDRDGRAGELFF
length: 15; J: TRBJ1-2; D: .; V: TRBV5-1; size: .; DNA: TGCGCCAACAGCTCTGGGGTCGAGAAAAAGTATGGCTACACCTTC; CDR3: CANSSGVEKKYGYTF
length: 12; J: TRBJ1-1; D: TRBD1; V: TRBV20-1; size: .; DNA: TGCAGTGCTAGCTCGGGACAGGGAGGAGCTTTCTTT; CDR3: CSASSGQGGAFF
length: 15; J: TRBJ2-5; D: TRBD2; V: TRBV6-9; size: many; DNA: TGTGCCAGCAGTTATTCTCGTTCGGGAGGTAGGACCCAGTACTTC; CDR3: CASSYSRSGGRTQYF
length: 16; J: TRBJ2-2; D: TRBD1; V: TRBV5-1; size: few; DNA: TGCGCCAGCAGCTTCGACAGGGTAGGGAACACCGGGGAGCTGTTTTTT; CDR3: CASSFDRVGNTGELFF
length: 16; J: TRBJ1-1; D: .; V: TRBV7-9; size: many; DNA: TGTGCCAGCAGCTTACCCGGGGTGTGGATGAACACTGAAGCTTTCTTT; CDR3: CASSLPGVWMNTEAFF
length: 16; J: TRBJ2-3; D: TRBD2; V: TRBV20-1; size: many; DNA: TGCAGTGCTAGGAGCGTTACGGGAGGGTTCACAGATACGCAGTATTTT; CDR3: CSARSVTGGFTDTQYF
length: 14; J: TRBJ1-2; D: TRBD1; V: TRBV2; size: many; DNA: TGTGCCAGCAGCTCCCCGGGGACAGGGAAAGGCTACACCTTC; CDR3: CASSSPGTGKGYTF
length: 14; J: TRBJ2-5; D: .; V: TRBV10-3; size: many; DNA: TGTGCCATCAGTGAGTCGTCAGCCCAAGAGACCCAGTACTTC; CDR3: CAISESSAQETQYF
length: 13; J: TRBJ2-1; D: .; V: TRBV3-1; size: .; DNA: TGTGCCAGCAGCCTACAAATTACCAATGAGCAGTTCTTC; CDR3: CASSLQITNEQFF
length: 14; J: TRBJ1-2; D: .; V: TRBV7-3; size: many; DNA: TGTGCCAGCAGCTTAAACAGGGATGTAGGTGGCTACACCTTC; CDR3: CASSLNRDVGGYTF
length: 20; J: TRBJ1-1; D: .; V: TRBV9; size: .; DNA: TGTGCCAGCAGCCAAAGGAGTACGACCGCAGGGATCCCCATGAACACTGAAGCTTTCTTT; CDR3: CASSQRSTTAGIPMNTEAFF
length: 14; J: TRBJ2-7; D: TRBD1; V: TRBV2; size: many; DNA: TGTGCCAGCAGTCGGGACAGGGGGCGGTACGAGCAGTACTTC; CDR3: CASSRDRGRYEQYF
length: 14; J: TRBJ2-1; D: .; V: TRBV11-2; size: many; DNA: TGTGCCAGCAGTTCCGGGACTTTTTACAATGAGCAGTTCTTC; CDR3: CASSSGTFYNEQFF
length: 15; J: TRBJ2-3; D: .; V: TRBV7-2; size: many; DNA: TGTGCCAGCAGCTCCTACCGGCGGGGCGGAGATACGCAGTATTTT; CDR3: CASSSYRRGGDTQYF
length: 12; J: TRBJ1-2; D: .; V: TRBV20-1; size: few; DNA: TGCAGTGCTAGAACCGGGAGGGATGGCTACACCTTC; CDR3: CSARTGRDGYTF
length: 11; J: TRBJ2-6; D: .; V: TRBV30; size: few; DNA: TGTGCAGTCTCTGGGGCCAACGTCCTGACTTTC; CDR3: CAVSGANVLTF
length: 16; J: TRBJ2-3; D: TRBD1; V: TRBV12-3/TRBV12-4; size: many; DNA: TGTGCCAGCAGTCCTCCGGGACAGGGGTCGGGAGATACGCAGTATTTT; CDR3: CASSPPGQGSGDTQYF
length: 17; J: TRBJ1-1; D: TRBD1; V: TRBV7-9; size: many; DNA: TGTGCCAGCAGCCGAGAGGACAGGGGGCTAAGTGACACTGAAGCTTTCTTT; CDR3: CASSREDRGLSDTEAFF
length: 15; J: TRBJ1-1; D: .; V: TRBV4-1; size: few; DNA: TGCGCCAGCAGCCAAGAAAGGGGAGGTCGGCCTGAAGCTTTCTTT; CDR3: CASSQERGGRPEAFF
length: 17; J: TRBJ2-3; D: TRBD2; V: TRBV6-5; size: few; DNA: TGTGCCAGCAGTTATGGTAGCGGGTTGGGAAGAGCAGATACGCAGTATTTT; CDR3: CASSYGSGLGRADTQYF
length: 14; J: TRBJ2-7; D: .; V: TRBV29-1; size: few; DNA: TGCAGCGTTGAAGATCACCAATTGGGGCGCGAGCAGTACTTC; CDR3: CSVEDHQLGREQYF
length: 14; J: TRBJ2-7; D: TRBD2; V: TRBV3-1; size: .; DNA: TGTGCCAGCAGTTTACTAGCGGGAGCCGCCGAGCAGTACTTC; CDR3: CASSLLAGAAEQYF
length: 12; J: TRBJ2-1; D: .; V: TRBV12-3/TRBV12-4; size: many; DNA: TGTGCCAGCACCAAAAGGTACAATGAGCAGTTCTTC; CDR3: CASTKRYNEQFF
length: 14; J: TRBJ2-2; D: .; V: TRBV20-1; size: many; DNA: TGCAGTGCTAGAGATTTTACGGACACCGGGGAGCTGTTTTTT; CDR3: CSARDFTDTGELFF
length: 13; J: TRBJ2-1; D: .; V: TRBV29-1; size: few; DNA: TGCAGCGCTCCCCGGAGGGAGGTTACTGAGCAGTTCTTC; CDR3: CSAPRREVTEQFF
length: 13; J: TRBJ2-5; D: .; V: TRBV29-1; size: many; DNA: TGCAGCGTTGATTTTGGGACACAAGAGACCCAGTACTTC; CDR3: CSVDFGTQETQYF
length: 15; J: TRBJ2-1; D: TRBD2; V: TRBV5-1; size: .; DNA: TGCGCCAGCAGCTTGGTGAGCGGGGCCAACAATGAGCAGTTCTTC; CDR3: CASSLVSGANNEQFF
length: 15; J: TRBJ2-1; D: TRBD2; V: TRBV6-1; size: many; DNA: TGTGCCAGCAGACCACTAGCGGCCTCCTACAATGAGCAGTTCTTC; CDR3: CASRPLAASYNEQFF
length: 11; J: TRBJ2-3; D: .; V: TRBV29-1; size: many; DNA: TGCAGCGTTGGGACTACAGATACGCAGTATTTT; CDR3: CSVGTTDTQYF
length: 14; J: TRBJ2-5; D: .; V: TRBV6-5; size: many; DNA: TGTGCCAGCAGTTACGGGATAGTCCAAGAGACCCAGTACTTC; CDR3: CASSYGIVQETQYF
length: 12; J: TRBJ2-5; D: .; V: TRBV11-2; size: many; DNA: TGTGCCAGCAGCCGTGGGAGGGAGACCCAGTACTTC; CDR3: CASSRGRETQYF
length: 12; J: TRBJ1-1; D: .; V: TRBV6-1; size: .; DNA: TGTGCCAGCAGCTCATTAGGGCCTGAAGCTTTCTTT; CDR3: CASSSLGPEAFF
length: 16; J: TRBJ2-5; D: .; V: TRBV28; size: many; DNA: TGTGCCAGCAGTTTAATCGGCAGGGGGGCTCAAGAGACCCAGTACTTC; CDR3: CASSLIGRGAQETQYF
length: 14; J: TRBJ2-7; D: .; V: TRBV28; size: many; DNA: TGTGCCAGCAGTAAGGACATAGGACCCTACGAGCAGTACTTC; CDR3: CASSKDIGPYEQYF
length: 16; J: TRBJ2-2; D: .; V: TRBV24-1; size: many; DNA: TGTGCCACCAGTGACCCGAAGGTGGGCAGGACCGGGGAGCTGTTTTTT; CDR3: CATSDPKVGRTGELFF
length: 14; J: TRBJ2-5; D: TRBD2; V: TRBV20-1; size: few; DNA: TGCAGTGCTAGGGCTAGCGGGCCCCAAGAGACCCAGTACTTC; CDR3: CSARASGPQETQYF
length: 14; J: TRBJ1-1; D: TRBD1; V: TRBV12-3/TRBV12-4; size: many; DNA: TGTGCCAGCACCCGACAGGGGAGCAACACTGAAGCTTTCTTT; CDR3: CASTRQGSNTEAFF